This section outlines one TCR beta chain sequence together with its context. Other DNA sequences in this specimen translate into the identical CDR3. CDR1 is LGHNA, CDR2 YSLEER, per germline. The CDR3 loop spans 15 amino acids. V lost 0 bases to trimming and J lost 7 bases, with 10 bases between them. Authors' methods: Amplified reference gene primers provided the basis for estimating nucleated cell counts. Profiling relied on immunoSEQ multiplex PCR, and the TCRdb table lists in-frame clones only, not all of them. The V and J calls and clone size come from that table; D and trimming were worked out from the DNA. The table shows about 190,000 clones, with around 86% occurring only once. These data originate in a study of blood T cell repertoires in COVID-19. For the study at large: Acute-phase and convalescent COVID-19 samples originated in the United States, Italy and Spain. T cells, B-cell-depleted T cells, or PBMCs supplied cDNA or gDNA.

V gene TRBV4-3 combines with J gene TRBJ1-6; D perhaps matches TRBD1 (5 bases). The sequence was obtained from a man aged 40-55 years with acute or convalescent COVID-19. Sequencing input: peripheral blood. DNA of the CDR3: TGCGCCAGCAGCCAAGATGGCCAGGGAAATTCACCCCTCCACTTT. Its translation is CASSQDGQGNSPLHF.